One and the same sample provided the 10 T cell receptor beta chains below, sequenced in a study of blood T cell repertoires in COVID-19. Sequencing used immunoSEQ multiplex PCR; TCRdb keeps in-frame clones, though not all of them. The table records 250,000 to 350,000 clones, 89% of them present only once. The sequencing input was peripheral blood. Source of these receptors: a woman aged 55-69 years with acute or convalescent COVID-19.

V usage is TRBV5-6 and J usage is TRBJ1-5; 7 bases are a match to TRBD1. This CDR3 contains 16 residues. The junction had 8 bases not matched to a gene; V was cut back by 0 bases and J by 5 bases. The germline gives CDR1 SGHDT, CDR2 YYEEEE. For the CDR3, the DNA is TGTGCCAGCAGCTTGGCGGGCGACAGGGCCCATCAGCCCCAGCATTTT. It codes for CASSLAGDRAHQPQHF. Variable domain in full (rest from reference TRBV5-6 and TRBJ1-5): DAGVTQSPTHLIKTRGQQVTLRCSPKSGHDTVSWYQQALGQGPQFIFQYYEEEERQRGNFPDRFSGHQFPNYSSELNVNALLLGDSALYLCASSLAGDRAHQPQHFGDGTRLSIL.

The chain combines TRBV9 with TRBJ1-4; the D gene is possibly TRBD1 (5 bases). The CDR3 totals 15 residues. V gave up 2 bases and J gave up 0 bases, with 8 bases separating them. Germline V gene data show CDR1 as SGDLS and CDR2 as YYNGEE. For the CDR3, the DNA is TGTGCCAGCAGCGTCGGGGGATCAACTAATGAAAAACTGTTTTTT. This sequence encodes CASSVGGSTNEKLFF.

The chain has TRBV7-9 and TRBJ2-1, with a tentative D call TRBD2 (6 bases). The CDR3 extends over 16 amino acids. The ends were cut back, 2 bases at V and 4 bases at J, with 15 bases in the middle. Germline lookup yields CDR1 SEHNR and CDR2 FQNEAQ (reference sequence). This CDR3 reads CASSLTLTGAYNEQFF. CDR3 nucleotide sequence: TGTGCCAGCAGCTTAACCTTGACGGGAGCATACAATGAGCAGTTCTTC.

The rearrangement joins TRBV10-2 to TRBJ1-6; 7 bases agree with TRBD1. V shed 3 bases and J 10 bases; nucleotides not matched to a gene: 6. The CDR3 loop spans 14 amino acids. Germline V CDR1 and CDR2: WSHSY, SAAADI. CDR3 DNA sequence: TGCGCCAGCAGTGATGGGACAGCCGTGTCACCCCTCCACTTT. As protein: CASSDGTAVSPLHF.

This chain links TRBV7-9 with TRBJ2-7; tentative D call: TRBD1 (5 bases). Germline CDR1 is SEHNR and CDR2 is FQNEAQ (reference sequence). The germline V and J ends were trimmed by 0 bases and 6 bases, with 12 bases remaining between them. The CDR3 runs to 14 residues. The CDR3 sequence: CASSLAARGGEQYF. As DNA, the CDR3 is TGTGCCAGCAGCTTAGCGGCTAGGGGTGGCGAGCAGTACTTC.

V gene TRBV4-1 combines with J gene TRBJ2-2; D perhaps matches TRBD2 (7 bases). Germline V gene sequence: CDR1 MGHRA, CDR2 YSYEKL. The CDR3 extends over 16 amino acids. V dropped 0 bases and J dropped 8 bases, with 16 bases sitting between them. The CDR3 coding sequence is TGCGCCAGCAGCCAAGATAGGGGGGGTCCCGCTGGGGAGCTGTTTTTT. Translated, it gives CASSQDRGGPAGELFF.

The V and J genes are TRBV19 and TRBJ2-7; TRBD1 matches at 9 bases. Germline-derived CDR1 and CDR2 are LNHDA and SQIVND (reference sequence). The CDR3 is 15 amino acids. Trimming removed 3 bases from V and 7 bases from J; junction bases left unmatched: 10. The CDR3 region has the DNA TGTGCCAGTAGTATTTACAGGGGGCTTTCGGGAGAGCAGTACTTC. It specifies CASSIYRGLSGEQYF.

This clone was seen only once. This rearrangement joins TRBV10-3 to TRBJ1-1; unclear D gene. V lost 0 bases, J lost 4 bases, and 12 bases lay in between. In germline, CDR1 is ENHRY, CDR2 SYGVKD. CDR3 length: 15 amino acids. The CDR3 nucleotides read TGTGCCATCAGTGAGTCCGGCTATACGGGCACTGAAGCTTTCTTT. Its protein product is CAISESGYTGTEAFF.

CDR3 residues: CASRPGTSAYNEQFF. The CDR3 bases are TGTGCCAGCAGGCCCGGGACTAGCGCATACAATGAGCAGTTCTTC. The J gene is TRBJ2-1, the V gene TRBV6-5; TRBD2 aligns across 10 bases. The germline gives CDR1 MNHEY, CDR2 SVGAGI. V was clipped by 6 bases and J by 4 bases; unmatched bases: 6. The CDR3 is 15 amino acids.

The chain joins TRBV7-9 to TRBJ1-5; D might be TRBD1 (5 bases). CDR3 length: 13 residues. Germline CDR1 reads SEHNR; CDR2 reads FQNEAQ (reference sequence). V lost 8 bases to trimming and J lost 2 bases, with 10 bases between them. The CDR3, as DNA: TGTGCCAGCCGGGGAGGGGGCAATCAGCCCCAGCATTTT. Its protein is CASRGGGNQPQHF.